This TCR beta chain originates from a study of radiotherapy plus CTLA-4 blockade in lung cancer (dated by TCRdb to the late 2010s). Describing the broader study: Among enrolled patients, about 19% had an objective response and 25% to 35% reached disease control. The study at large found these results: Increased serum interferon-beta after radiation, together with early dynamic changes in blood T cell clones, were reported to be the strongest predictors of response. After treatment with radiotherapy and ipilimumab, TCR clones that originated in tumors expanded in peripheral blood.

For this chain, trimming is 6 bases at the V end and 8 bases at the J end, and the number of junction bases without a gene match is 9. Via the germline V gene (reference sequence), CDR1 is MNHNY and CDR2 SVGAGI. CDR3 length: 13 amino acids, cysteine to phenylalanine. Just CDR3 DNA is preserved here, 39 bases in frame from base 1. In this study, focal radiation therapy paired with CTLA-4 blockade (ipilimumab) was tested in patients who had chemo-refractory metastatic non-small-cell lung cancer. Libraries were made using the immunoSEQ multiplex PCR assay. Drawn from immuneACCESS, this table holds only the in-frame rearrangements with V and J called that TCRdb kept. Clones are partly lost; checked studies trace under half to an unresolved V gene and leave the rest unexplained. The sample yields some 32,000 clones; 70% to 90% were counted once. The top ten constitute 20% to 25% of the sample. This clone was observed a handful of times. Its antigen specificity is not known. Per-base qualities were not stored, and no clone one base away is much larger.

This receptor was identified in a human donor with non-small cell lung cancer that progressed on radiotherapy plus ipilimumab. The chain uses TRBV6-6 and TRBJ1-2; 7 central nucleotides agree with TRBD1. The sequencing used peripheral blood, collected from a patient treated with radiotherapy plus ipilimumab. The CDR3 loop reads CASRTNRGLGYTF. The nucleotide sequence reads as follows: TGTGCCAGCAGGACAAACAGGGGACTCGGCTACACCTTC.